The 2 T cell receptor beta chains presented below share a single source sample, sequenced in a study of shared clonotypes between healthy human individuals. Libraries were prepared by immunoSEQ multiplex PCR; TCRdb keeps only in-frame clonotypes and omits some of them. This table has about 480,000 clones, nearly 80% appearing once. The sample consisted of PBMCs. These receptors all come from a woman between 40 and 55 years old in good health. Some clones in this sample may be carry-over from other donors' samples.

This clone has just a few counts. V usage is TRBV15 and J usage is TRBJ2-4, with 12 positions matching TRBD2. The CDR3 has 16 amino acids. The V segment lost 0 bases and the J segment 7 bases; nucleotides outside the gene matches: 4. The germline gives CDR1 LNHNV, CDR2 YYDKDF (reference sequence). The CDR3 is CATSRDVGTSGNIQYF. Written as DNA, the CDR3 is TGTGCCACCAGCAGAGATGTGGGGACTAGCGGGAACATTCAGTACTTC.

The J gene is TRBJ2-7, the V gene TRBV4-1; no definite D call. Trimming removed 1 base from V and 8 bases from J, with 6 bases in between. Germline V gene data show CDR1 as MGHRA and CDR2 as YSYEKL. The length of the CDR3 is 11 residues. The CDR3 spells CASSQARKQYF. For the CDR3, the DNA is TGCGCCAGCAGCCAAGCGAGGAAGCAGTACTTC.